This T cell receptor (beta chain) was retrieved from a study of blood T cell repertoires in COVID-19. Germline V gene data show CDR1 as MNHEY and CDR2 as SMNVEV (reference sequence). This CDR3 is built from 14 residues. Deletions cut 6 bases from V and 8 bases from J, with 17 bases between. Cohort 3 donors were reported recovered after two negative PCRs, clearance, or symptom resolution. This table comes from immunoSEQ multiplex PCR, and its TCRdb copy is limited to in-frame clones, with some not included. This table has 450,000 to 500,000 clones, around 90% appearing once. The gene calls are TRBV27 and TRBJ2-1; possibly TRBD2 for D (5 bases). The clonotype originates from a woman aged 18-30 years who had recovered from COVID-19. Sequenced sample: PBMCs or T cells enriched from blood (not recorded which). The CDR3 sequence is CASSQAGIRYEQFF. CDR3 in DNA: TGTGCCAGCAGCCAGGCCGGGATACGCTATGAGCAGTTCTTC.